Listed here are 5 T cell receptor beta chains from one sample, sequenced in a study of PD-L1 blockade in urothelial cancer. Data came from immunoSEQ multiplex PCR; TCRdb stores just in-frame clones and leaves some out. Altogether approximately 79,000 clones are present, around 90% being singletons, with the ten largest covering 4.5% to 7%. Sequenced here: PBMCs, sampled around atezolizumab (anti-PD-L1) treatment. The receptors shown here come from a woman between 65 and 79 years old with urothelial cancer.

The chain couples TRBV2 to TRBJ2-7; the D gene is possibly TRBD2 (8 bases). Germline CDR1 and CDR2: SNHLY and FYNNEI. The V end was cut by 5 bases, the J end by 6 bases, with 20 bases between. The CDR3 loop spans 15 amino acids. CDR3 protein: CASSQSGRGPGEQYF. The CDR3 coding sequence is TGTGCCAGCAGTCAGTCCGGGAGGGGGCCAGGCGAGCAGTACTTC.

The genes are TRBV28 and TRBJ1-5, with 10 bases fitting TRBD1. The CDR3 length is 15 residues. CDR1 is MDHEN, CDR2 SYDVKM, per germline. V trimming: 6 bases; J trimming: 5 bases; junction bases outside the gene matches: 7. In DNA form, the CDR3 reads TGTGCCAGCAGCTTAACCGGACAGGGGGATCAGCCCCAGCATTTT. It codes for CASSLTGQGDQPQHF.

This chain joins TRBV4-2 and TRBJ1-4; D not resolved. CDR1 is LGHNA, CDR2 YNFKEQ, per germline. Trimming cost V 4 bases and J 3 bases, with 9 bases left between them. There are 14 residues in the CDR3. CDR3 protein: CASSRGFPNEKLFF. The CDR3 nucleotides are TGTGCCAGCAGCCGAGGGTTTCCTAATGAAAAACTGTTTTTT.

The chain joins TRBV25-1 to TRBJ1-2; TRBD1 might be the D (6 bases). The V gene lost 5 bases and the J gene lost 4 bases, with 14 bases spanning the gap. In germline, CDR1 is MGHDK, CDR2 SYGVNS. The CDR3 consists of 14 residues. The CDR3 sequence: CASSLSGTSYGYTF. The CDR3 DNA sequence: TGTGCCAGCAGTCTATCCGGGACAAGCTATGGCTACACCTTC.

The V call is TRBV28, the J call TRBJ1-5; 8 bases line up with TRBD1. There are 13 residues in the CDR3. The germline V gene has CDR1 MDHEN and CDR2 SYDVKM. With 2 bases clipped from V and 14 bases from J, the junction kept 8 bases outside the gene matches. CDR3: CASSLGADRAKHF. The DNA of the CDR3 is TGTGCCAGCAGTTTAGGGGCGGACAGGGCAAAGCATTTT.